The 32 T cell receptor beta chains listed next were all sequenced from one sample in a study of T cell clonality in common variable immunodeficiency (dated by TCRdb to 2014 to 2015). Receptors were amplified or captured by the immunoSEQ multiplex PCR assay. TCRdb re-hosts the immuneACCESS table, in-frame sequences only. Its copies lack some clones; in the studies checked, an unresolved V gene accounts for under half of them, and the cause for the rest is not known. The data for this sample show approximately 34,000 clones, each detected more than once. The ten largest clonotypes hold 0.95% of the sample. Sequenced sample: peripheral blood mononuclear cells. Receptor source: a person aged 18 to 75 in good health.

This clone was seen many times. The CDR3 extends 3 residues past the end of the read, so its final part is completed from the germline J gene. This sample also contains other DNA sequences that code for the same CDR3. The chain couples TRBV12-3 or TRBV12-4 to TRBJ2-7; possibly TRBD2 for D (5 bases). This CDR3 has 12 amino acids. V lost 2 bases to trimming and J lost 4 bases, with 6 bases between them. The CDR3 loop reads CASSLTGYEQYF. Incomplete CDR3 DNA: TGTGCCAGCAGTTTAACGGGGTACGAG.

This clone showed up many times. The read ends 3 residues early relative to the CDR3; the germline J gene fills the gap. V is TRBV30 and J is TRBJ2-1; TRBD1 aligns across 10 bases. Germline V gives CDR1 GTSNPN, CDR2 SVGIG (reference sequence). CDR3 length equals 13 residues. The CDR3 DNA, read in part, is TGTGCTTTCGACAGGGGGCTTTACAATGAG. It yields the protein CAFDRGLYNE. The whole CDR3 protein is CAFDRGLYNEQFF.

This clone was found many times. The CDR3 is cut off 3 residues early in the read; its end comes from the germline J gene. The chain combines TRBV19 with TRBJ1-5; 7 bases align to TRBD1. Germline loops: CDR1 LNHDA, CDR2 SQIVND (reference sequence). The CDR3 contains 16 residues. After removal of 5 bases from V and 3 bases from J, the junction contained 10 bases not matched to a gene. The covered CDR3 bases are TGTGCCAGTAGTTTCCCGACAGGGACGTTCAATCAGCCC. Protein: CASSFPTGTFNQP. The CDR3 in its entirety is CASSFPTGTFNQPQHF.

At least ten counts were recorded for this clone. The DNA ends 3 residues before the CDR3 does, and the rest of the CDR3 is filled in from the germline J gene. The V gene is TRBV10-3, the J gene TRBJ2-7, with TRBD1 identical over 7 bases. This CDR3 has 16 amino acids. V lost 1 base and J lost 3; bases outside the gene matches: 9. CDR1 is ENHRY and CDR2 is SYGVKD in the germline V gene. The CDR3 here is CAISELGQLSLYEQYF. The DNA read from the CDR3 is TGTGCCATCAGTGAGTTGGGACAGTTATCCCTCTACGAG.

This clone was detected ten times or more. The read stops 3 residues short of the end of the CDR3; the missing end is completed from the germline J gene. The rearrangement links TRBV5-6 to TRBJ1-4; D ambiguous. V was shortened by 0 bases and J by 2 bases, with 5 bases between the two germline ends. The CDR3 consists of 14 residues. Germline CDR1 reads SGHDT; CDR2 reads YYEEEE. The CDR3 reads CASSLGRTNEKLFF. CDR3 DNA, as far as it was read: TGTGCCAGCAGCTTGGGTCGGACTAATGAAAAA.

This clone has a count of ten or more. The sequenced part of the CDR3 DNA is TGTGCCAGCAGCCACCAGGGATACGAG. Amino acids: CASSHQGYE. From start to end, the CDR3 is CASSHQGYEQYF. The chain has TRBV5-6 and TRBJ2-7; D is perhaps TRBD1 (5 bases). The DNA ends 3 residues before the CDR3 does, and the rest of the CDR3 is filled in from the germline J gene. The germline V gene encodes CDR1 SGHDT and CDR2 YYEEEE. Trimming cost V 4 bases and J 4 bases, with 9 bases left between them. The CDR3 loop spans 12 amino acids.

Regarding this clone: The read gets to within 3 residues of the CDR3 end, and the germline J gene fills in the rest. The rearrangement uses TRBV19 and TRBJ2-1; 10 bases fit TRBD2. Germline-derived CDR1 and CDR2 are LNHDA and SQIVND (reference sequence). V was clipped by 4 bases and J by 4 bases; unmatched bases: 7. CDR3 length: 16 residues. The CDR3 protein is CASSTHLAGGYNEQFF. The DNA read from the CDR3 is TGTGCCAGTAGTACCCACTTAGCGGGGGGATACAATGAG. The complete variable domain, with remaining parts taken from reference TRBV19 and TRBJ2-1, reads DGGITQSPKYLFRKEGQNVTLSCEQNLNHDAMYWYRQDPGQGLRLIYYSQIVNDFQKGDIAEGYSVSREKKESFPLTVTSAQKNPTAFYLCASSTHLAGGYNEQFFGPGTRLTVL.

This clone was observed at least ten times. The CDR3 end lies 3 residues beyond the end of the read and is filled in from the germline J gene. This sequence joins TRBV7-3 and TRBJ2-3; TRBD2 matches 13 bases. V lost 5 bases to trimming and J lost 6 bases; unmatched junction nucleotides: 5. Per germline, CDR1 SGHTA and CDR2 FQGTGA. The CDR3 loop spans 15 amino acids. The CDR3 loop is CASSPGTSGADTQYF. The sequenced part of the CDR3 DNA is TGTGCCAGCAGCCCCGGGACTAGCGGGGCCGATACG.

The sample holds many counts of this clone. Incomplete CDR3 DNA: TGTGCCATCAGTCCGACAGGGAGGGACACTGAA. Its protein is CAISPTGRDTE. In full, the CDR3 is CAISPTGRDTEAFF. The chain joins TRBV10-3 to TRBJ1-1; TRBD1 aligns across 7 bases. The read stops 3 residues short of the end of the CDR3; the missing end is completed from the germline J gene. The germline gives CDR1 ENHRY, CDR2 SYGVKD. This CDR3 region has 14 residues. J gave up 3 bases and V 5 bases, and 6 bases lay outside the gene matches.

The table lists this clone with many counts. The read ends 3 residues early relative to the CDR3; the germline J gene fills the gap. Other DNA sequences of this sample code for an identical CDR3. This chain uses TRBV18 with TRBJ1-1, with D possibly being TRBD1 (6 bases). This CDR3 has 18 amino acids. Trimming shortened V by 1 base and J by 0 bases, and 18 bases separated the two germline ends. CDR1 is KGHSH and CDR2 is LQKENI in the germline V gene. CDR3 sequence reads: CASSPLGPGARMNTEAFF. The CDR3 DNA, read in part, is TGTGCCAGCTCACCACTCGGACCAGGGGCGAGGATGAACACTGAA. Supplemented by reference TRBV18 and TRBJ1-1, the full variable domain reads NAGVMQNPRHLVRRRGQEARLRCSPMKGHSHVYWYRQLPEEGLKFMVYLQKENIIDESGMPKERFSAEFPKEGPSILRIQQVVRGDSAAYFCASSPLGPGARMNTEAFFGQGTRLTVV.

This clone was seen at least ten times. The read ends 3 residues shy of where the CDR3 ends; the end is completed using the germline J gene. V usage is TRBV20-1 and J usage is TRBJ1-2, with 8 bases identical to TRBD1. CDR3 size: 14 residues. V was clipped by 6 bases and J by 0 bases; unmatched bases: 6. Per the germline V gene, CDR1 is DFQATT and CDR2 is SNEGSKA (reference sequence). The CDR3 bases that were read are TGCAGTGCCGCGACAGGGGTGGCTAACTATGGC. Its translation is CSAATGVANYG. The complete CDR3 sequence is CSAATGVANYGYTF.

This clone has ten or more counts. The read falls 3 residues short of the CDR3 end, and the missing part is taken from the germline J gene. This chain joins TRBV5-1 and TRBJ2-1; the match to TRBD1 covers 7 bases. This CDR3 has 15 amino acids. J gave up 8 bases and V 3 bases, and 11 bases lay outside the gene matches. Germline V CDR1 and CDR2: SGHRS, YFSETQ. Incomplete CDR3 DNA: TGCGCCAGCAGCTCCTCTCTGGTAGGGGGCGATGAG. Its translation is CASSSSLVGGDE. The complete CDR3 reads CASSSSLVGGDEQFF.

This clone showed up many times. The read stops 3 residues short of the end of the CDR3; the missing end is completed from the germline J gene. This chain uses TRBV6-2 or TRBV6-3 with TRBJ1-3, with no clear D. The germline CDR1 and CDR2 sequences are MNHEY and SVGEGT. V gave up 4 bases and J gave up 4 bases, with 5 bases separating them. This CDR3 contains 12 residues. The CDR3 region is CASSLAGNTIYF. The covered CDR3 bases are TGTGCCAGCAGTTTGGCCGGAAACACC.

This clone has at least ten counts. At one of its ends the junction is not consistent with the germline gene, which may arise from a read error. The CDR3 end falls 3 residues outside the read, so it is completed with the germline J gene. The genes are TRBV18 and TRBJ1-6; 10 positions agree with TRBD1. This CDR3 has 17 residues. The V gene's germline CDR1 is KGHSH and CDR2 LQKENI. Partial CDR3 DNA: TGTGCCAGCTCACCCACCGGGACAGGGGTCGATAAGTCACCC. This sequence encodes CASSPTGTGVDKSP. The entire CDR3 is CASSPTGTGVDKSPLHF.

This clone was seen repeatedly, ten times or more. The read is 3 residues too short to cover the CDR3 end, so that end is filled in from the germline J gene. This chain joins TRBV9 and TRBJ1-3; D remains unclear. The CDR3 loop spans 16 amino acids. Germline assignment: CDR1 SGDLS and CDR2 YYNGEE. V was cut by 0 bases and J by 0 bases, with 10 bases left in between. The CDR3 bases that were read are TGTGCCAGCAGCGTAGATTTAGCGTACTCTGGAAACACC. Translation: CASSVDLAYSGNT. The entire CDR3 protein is CASSVDLAYSGNTIYF.

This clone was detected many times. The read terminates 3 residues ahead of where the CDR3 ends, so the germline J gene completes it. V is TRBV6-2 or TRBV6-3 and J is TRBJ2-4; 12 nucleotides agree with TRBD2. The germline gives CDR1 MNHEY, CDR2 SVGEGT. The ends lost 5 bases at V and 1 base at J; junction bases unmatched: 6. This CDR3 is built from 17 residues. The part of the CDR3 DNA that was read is TGTGCCAGCAGTCCCCCTAGCGGGAGGGCCGCCAAAAACATT. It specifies CASSPPSGRAAKNI. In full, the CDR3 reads CASSPPSGRAAKNIQYF.

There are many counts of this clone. The sequenced CDR3 bases are TGCAGTGCTAGGGTCCAGGGGCAGGATGGC. This codes for CSARVQGQDG. The CDR3 in full is CSARVQGQDGYTF. The chain links TRBV20-1 to TRBJ1-2, with D possibly TRBD1 on 6 matching bases. The read gets to within 3 residues of the CDR3 end, and the germline J gene fills in the rest. V dropped 3 bases and J dropped 6 bases, with 14 bases sitting between them. This CDR3 comprises 13 residues. Germline CDR1 and CDR2: DFQATT and SNEGSKA (reference sequence).

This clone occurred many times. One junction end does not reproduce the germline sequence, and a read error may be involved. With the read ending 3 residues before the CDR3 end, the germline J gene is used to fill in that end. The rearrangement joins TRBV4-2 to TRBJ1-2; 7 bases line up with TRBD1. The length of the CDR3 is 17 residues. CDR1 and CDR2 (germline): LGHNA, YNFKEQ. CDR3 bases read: TGCGCCAGCAGCCAAGATTGGAGACAGGGAGGAACCTATGGC. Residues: CASSQDWRQGGTYG. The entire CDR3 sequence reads CASSQDWRQGGTYGYTF.

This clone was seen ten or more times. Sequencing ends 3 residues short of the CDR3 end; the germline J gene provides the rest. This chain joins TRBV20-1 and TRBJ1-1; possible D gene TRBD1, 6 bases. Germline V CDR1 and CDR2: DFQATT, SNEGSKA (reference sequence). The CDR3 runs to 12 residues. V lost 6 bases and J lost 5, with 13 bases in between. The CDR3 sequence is CSASGQRTEAFF. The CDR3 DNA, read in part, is TGCAGTGCCTCGGGACAACGGACTGAA.

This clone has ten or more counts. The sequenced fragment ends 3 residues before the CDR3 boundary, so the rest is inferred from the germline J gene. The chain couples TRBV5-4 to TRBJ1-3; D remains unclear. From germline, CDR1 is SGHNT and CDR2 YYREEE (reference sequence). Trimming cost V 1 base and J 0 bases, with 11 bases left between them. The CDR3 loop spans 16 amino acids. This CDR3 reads CASSLSGPSSGNTIYF. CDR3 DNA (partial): TGTGCCAGCAGCTTGTCAGGCCCAAGCTCTGGAAACACC.

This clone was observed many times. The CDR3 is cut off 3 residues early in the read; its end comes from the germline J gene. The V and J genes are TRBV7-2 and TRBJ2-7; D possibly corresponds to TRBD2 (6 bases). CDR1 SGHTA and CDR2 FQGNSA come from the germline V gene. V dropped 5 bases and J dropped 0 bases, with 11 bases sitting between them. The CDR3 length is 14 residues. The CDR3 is CASSLGLVSYEQYF. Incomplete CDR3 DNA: TGTGCCAGCAGCCTGGGACTGGTCTCCTACGAG.

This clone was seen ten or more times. The chain's CDR3 is CASSNRAYGYTF. The sequenced CDR3 bases are TGTGCCAGCAGCAACAGGGCCTATGGC. The V call is TRBV6-2 or TRBV6-3, the J call TRBJ1-2; D perhaps matches TRBD1 (6 bases). The CDR3 end lies 3 residues beyond the end of the read and is filled in from the germline J gene. CDR3 length: 12 amino acids. The germline gives CDR1 MNHEY, CDR2 SVGEGT. With 6 bases removed from V and 4 bases from J, the gap between germline ends came to 9 bases.

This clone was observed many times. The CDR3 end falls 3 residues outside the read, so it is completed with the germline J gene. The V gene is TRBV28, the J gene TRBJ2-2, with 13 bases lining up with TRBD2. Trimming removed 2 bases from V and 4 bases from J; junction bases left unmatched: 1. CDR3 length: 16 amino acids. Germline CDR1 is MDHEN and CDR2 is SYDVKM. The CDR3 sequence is CASSLGLAGATGELFF. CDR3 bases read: TGTGCCAGCAGTTTAGGACTAGCGGGGGCCACCGGGGAG.

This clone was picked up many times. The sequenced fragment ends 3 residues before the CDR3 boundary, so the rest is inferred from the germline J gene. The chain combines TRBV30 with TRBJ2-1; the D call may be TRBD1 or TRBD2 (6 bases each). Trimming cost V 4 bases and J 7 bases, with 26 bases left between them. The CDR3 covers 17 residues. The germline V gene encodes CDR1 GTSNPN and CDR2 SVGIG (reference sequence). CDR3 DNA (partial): TGTGCCTGGAAGGTCAGGGGAGGCTACTTGCCCGAAAATGAG. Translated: CAWKVRGGYLPENE. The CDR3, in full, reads CAWKVRGGYLPENEQFF.

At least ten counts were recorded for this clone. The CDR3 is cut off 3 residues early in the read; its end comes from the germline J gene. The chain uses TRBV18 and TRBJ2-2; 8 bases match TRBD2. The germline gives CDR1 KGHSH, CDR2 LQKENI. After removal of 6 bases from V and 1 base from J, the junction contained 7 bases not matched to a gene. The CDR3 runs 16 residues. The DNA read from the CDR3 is TGTGCCAGCTCCGCCGGGACTAGTAAGAACACCGGGGAG. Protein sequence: CASSAGTSKNTGE. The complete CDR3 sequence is CASSAGTSKNTGELFF.

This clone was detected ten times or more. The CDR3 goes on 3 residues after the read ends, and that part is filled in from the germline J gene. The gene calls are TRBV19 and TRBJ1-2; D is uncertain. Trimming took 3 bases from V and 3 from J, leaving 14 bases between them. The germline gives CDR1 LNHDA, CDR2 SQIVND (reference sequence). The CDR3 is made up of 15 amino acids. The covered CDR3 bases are TGTGCCAGTAGTATTTCCATAACAGCTTACTATGGC. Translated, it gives CASSISITAYYG. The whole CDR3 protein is CASSISITAYYGYTF.

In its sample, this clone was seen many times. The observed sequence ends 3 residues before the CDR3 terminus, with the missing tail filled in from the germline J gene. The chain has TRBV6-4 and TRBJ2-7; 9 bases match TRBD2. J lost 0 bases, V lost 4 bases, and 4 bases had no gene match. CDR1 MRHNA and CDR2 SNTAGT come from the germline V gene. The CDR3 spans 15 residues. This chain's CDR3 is CASSGLAESSYEQYF. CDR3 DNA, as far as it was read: TGTGCCAGCAGTGGACTAGCGGAAAGCTCCTACGAG.

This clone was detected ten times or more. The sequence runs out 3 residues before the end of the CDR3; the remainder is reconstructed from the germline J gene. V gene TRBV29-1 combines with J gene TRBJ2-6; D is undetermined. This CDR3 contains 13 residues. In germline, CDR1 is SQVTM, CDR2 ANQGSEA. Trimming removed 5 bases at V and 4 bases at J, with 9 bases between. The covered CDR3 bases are TGCAGCGTTCCGGTCGAGGGGGCCAACGTC. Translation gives CSVPVEGANV. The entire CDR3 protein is CSVPVEGANVLTF. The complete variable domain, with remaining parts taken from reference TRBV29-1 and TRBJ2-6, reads SAVISQKPSRDICQRGTSLTIQCQVDSQVTMMFWYRQQPGQSLTLIATANQGSEATYESGFVIDKFPISRPNLTFSTLTVSNMSPEDSSIYLCSVPVEGANVLTFGAGSRLTVL.

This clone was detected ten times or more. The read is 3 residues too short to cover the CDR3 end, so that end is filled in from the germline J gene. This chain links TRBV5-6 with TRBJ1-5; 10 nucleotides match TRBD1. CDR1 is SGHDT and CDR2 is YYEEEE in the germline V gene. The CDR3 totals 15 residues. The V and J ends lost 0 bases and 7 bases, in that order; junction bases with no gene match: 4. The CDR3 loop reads CASSLGRDRGQPQHF. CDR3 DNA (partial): TGTGCCAGCAGCTTGGGGCGGGACAGGGGACAGCCC.

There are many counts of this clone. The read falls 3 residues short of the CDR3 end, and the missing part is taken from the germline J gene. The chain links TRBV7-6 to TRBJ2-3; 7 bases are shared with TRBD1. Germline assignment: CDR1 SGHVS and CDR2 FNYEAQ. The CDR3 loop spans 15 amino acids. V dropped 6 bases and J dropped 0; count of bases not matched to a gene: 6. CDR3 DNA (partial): TGTGCCAGCAGACGACAGGGATTAAGCACAGATACG. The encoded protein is CASRRQGLSTDT. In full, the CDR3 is CASRRQGLSTDTQYF.

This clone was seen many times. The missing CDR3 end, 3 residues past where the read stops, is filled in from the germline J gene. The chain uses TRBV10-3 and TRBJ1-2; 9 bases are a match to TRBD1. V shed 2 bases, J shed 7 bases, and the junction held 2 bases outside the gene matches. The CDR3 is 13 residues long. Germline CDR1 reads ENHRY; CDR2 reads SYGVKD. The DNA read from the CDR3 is TGTGCCATCAGTGAGGGGACAGGGCCTGGC. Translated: CAISEGTGPG. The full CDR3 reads CAISEGTGPGYTF.

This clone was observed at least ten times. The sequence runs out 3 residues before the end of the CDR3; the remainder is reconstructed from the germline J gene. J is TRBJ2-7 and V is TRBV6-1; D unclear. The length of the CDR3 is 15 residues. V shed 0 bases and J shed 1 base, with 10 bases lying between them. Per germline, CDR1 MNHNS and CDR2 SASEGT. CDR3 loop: CASSEAAVPSYEQYF. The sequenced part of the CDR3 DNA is TGTGCCAGCAGTGAAGCGGCAGTTCCTTCCTACGAG.